The present entry profiles one T cell receptor beta chain with its context. What it binds is not known. The germline gene is not matched at one end of the junction; a read error may be the cause. With a constant-region primer, TCR beta cDNA was made from about 0.5 ug of total RNA. Libraries for TCR beta were built through three nested multiplex PCR rounds, which together made up a slightly modified ARM-PCR procedure. A C-beta reverse primer and TRBV1-TRBV30 forward primers served in each of the first two PCR rounds, at roughly 10 cycles apiece. TCRdb re-called the multiplex PCR reads through MiXCR, storing one row per CDR3 protein. The profile covers roughly 100,000 distinct CDR3 sequences, with approximately 82% appearing a single time and approximately 21% taken by the ten largest. This record belongs to a study of tumor-infiltrating lymphocytes in primary liver carcinoma. Background on the study: Tumor lesions were T1-T3 N0M0 and spanned roughly 4 to 10 cm.

Germline CDR1 is SGHAT and CDR2 is FQNNGV. The CDR3 has 17 residues. Investigators took RNA and DNA out together from 20-30 mg of unsorted bulk tissue. Study-level points and caveats: Appearing in all five tumor regions was true of only about 7-25% of top clones. Tumor-adjacent and tumor-blood pairs shared less of their repertoires than tumor region pairs shared.

The V and J genes are TRBV11-2 and TRBJ2-1; TRBD2 aligns across 8 bases. The clonotype was recovered from a man between 35 and 55 years old with primary liver carcinoma and hepatitis B virus infection. Material: liver tumor tissue from sampling region 3. Subset indicated: tumor region T3, left-lateral pole. The DNA of the CDR3 is TGTGTCAGCGGCTTAGATAGGGGCGGGAGGTTCTACAATGAGCAGCTCTTC. This gives the protein CVSGLDRGGRFYNEQLF.